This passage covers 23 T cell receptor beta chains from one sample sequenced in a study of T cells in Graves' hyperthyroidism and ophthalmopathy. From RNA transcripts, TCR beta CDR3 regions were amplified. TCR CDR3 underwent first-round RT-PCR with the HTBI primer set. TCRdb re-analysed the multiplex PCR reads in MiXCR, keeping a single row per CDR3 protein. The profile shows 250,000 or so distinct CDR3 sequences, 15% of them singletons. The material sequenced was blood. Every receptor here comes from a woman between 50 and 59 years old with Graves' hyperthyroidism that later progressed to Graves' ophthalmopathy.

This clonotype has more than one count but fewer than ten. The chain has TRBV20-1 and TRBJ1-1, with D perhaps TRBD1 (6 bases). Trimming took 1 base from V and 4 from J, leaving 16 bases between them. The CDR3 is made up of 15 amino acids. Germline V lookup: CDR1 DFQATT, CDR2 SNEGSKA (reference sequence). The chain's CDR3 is CSARGGGREGTEAFF. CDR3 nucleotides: TGCAGTGCTAGAGGTGGGGGCAGGGAGGGCACTGAAGCTTTCTTT.

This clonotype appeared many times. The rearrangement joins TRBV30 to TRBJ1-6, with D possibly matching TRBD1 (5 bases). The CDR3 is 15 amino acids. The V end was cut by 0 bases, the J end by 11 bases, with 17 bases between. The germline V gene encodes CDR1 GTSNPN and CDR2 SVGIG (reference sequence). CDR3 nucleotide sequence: TGTGCCTGGAGTGTAGGCCGAGGGGAAGTCCCACCCCTCCACTTT. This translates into CAWSVGRGEVPPLHF.

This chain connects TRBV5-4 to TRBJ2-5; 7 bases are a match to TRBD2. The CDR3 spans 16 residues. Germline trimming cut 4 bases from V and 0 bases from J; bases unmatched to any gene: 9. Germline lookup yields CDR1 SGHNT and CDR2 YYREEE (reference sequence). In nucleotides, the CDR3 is TGTGCCAGCAGCCCGGCGCGGGGAGGGAACCAAGAGACCCAGTACTTC. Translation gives CASSPARGGNQETQYF. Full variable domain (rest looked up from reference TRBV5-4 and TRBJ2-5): ETGVTQSPTHLIKTRGQQVTLRCSSQSGHNTVSWYQQALGQGPQFIFQYYREEENGRGNFPPRFSGLQFPNYSSELNVNALELDDSALYLCASSPARGGNQETQYFGPGTRLLVL.

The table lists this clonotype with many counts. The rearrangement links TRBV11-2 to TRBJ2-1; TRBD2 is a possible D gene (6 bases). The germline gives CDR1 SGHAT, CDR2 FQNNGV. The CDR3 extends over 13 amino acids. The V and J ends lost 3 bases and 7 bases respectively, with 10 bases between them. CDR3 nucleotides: TGTGCCAGCAGCTTGGGGACTTGGAATGAGCAGTTCTTC. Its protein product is CASSLGTWNEQFF.

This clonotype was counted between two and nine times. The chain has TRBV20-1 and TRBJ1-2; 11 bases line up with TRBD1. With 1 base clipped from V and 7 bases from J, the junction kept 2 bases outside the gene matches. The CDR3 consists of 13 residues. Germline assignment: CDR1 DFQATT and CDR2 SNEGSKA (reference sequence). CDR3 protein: CSARGTGGLGYTF. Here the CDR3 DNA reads TGCAGTGCTAGAGGGACAGGGGGCCTTGGCTACACCTTC.

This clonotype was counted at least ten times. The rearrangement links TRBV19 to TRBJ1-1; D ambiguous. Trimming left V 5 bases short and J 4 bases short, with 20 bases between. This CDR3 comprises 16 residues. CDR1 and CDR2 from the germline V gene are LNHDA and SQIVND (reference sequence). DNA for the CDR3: TGTGCCAGTAGTCCCGGTCCCCGGGCGGTGAGCACTGAAGCTTTCTTT. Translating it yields CASSPGPRAVSTEAFF.

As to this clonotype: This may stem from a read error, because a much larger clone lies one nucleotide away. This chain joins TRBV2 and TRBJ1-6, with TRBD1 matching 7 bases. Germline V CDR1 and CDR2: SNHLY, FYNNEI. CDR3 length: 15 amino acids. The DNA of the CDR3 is TGTGCCAGCAGGCGGCGCGGGACAGATCGGTCACCCCCCCACTTT. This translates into CASRRRGTDRSPPHF.

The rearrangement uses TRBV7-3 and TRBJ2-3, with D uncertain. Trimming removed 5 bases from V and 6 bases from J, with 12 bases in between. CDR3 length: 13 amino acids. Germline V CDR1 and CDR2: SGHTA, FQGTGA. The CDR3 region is CASSPNPPDTQYF. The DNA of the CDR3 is TGTGCCAGCAGCCCAAACCCGCCGGATACGCAGTATTTT.

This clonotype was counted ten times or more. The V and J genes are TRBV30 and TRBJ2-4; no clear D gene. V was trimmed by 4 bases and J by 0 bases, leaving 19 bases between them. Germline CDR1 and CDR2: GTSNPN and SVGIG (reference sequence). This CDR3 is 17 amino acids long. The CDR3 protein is CAWNTHPGTLAKNIQYF. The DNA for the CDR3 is TGTGCCTGGAACACTCATCCAGGAACGTTAGCCAAAAACATTCAGTACTTC.

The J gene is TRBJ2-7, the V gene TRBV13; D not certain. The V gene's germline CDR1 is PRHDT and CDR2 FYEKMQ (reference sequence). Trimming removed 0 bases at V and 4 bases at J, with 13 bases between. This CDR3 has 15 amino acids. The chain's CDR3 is CASSLGQRRLYEQYF. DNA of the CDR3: TGTGCCAGCAGCTTAGGCCAGCGCCGACTTTACGAGCAGTACTTC.

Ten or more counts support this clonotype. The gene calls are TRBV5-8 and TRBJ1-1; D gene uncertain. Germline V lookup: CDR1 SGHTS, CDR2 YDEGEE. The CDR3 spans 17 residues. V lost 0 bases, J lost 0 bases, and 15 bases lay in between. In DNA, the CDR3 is TGTGCCAGCAGCTTGGATCAGTGGCGAGCCATGAACACTGAAGCTTTCTTT. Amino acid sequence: CASSLDQWRAMNTEAFF.

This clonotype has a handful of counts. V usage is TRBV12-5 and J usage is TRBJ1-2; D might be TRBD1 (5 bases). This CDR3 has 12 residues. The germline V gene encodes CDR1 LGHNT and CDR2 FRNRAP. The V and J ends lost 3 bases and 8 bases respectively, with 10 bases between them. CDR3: CASGLNGGGYTF. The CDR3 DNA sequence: TGTGCTAGTGGTTTAAACGGGGGAGGCTACACCTTC.

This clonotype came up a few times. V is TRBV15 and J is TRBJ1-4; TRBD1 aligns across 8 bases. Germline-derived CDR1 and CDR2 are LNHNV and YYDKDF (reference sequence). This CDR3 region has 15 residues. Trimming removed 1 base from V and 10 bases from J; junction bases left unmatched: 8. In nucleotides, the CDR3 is TGTGCCACCAGCAGAGGATTTGGACAGGGAGGAAAACTGTTTTTT. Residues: CATSRGFGQGGKLFF.

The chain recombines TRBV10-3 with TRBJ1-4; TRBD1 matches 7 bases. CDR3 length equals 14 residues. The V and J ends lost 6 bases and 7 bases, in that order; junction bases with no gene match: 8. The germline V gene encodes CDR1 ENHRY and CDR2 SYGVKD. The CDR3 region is CAISPGTEAEKLFF. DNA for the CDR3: TGTGCCATCAGCCCCGGGACAGAAGCTGAAAAACTGTTTTTT.

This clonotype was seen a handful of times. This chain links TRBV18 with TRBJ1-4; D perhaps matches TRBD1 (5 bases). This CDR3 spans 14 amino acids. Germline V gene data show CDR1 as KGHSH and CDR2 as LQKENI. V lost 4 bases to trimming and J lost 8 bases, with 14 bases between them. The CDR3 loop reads CASSLGRFGEKLFF. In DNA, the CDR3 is TGTGCCAGCTCACTGGGACGATTTGGAGAAAAACTGTTTTTT.

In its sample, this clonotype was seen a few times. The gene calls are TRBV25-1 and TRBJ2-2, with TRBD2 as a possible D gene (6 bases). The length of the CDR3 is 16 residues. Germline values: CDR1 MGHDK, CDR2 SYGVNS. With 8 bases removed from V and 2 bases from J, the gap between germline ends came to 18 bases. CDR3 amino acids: CASRPRDSENTGELFF. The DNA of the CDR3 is TGTGCCAGCCGACCCCGGGACTCGGAAAACACCGGGGAGCTGTTTTTT.

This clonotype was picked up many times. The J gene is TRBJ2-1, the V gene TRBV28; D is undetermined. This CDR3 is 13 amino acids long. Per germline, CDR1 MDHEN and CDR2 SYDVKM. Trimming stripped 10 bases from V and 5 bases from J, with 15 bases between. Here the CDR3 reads CATLDPRNNEQFF. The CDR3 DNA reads TGTGCCACCTTAGACCCGCGGAACAATGAGCAGTTCTTC.

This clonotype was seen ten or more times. The CDR3 here is CASTPSSTYNEQFF. The CDR3 DNA sequence: TGTGCCAGCACCCCGAGCTCGACCTACAATGAGCAGTTCTTC. The chain couples TRBV5-4 to TRBJ2-1; D uncertain. This CDR3 contains 14 residues. Trimming removed 6 bases at V and 2 bases at J, with 12 bases between. Germline-derived CDR1 and CDR2 are SGHNT and YYREEE (reference sequence).

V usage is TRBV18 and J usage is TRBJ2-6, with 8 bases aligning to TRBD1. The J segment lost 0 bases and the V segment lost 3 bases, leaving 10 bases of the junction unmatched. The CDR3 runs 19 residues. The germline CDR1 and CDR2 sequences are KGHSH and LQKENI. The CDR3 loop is CASSPPRTGWRSGANVLTF. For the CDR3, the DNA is TGTGCCAGCTCACCGCCCCGGACAGGGTGGCGCTCTGGGGCCAACGTCCTGACTTTC. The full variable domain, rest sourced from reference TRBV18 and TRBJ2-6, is NAGVMQNPRHLVRRRGQEARLRCSPMKGHSHVYWYRQLPEEGLKFMVYLQKENIIDESGMPKERFSAEFPKEGPSILRIQQVVRGDSAAYFCASSPPRTGWRSGANVLTFGAGSRLTVL.

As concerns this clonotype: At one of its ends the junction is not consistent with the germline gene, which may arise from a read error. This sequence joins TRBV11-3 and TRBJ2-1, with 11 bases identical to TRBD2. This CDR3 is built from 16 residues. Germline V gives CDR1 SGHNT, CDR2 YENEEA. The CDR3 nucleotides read TGTGCCAGCAGTTTAGCGGGAGGGTACTCCTACAATGAGCAGTTCTTC. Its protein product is CASSLAGGYSYNEQFF.

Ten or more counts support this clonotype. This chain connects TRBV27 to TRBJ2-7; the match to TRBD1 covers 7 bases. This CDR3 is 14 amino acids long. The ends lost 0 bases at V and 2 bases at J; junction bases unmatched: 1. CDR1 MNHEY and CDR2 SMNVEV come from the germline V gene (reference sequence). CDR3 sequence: CASSLSTGTYEQYF. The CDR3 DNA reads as TGTGCCAGCAGTTTATCGACAGGGACCTACGAGCAGTACTTC.

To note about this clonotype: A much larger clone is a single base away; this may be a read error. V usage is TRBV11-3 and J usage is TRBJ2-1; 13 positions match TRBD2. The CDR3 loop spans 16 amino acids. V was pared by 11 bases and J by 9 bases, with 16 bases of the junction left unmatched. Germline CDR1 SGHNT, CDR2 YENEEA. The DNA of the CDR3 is TGTGCCGGCACCTTAGATATGGGACTAGCGGGACTTGAGCAGTTCTTC. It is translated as CAGTLDMGLAGLEQFF.

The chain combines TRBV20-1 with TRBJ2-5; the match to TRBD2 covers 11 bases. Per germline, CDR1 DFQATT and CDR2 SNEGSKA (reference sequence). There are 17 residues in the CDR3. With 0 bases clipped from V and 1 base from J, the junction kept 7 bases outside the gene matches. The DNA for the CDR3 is TGCAGTGCTAGAGAATCACTAGCGGGAGAGGGCCAAGAGACCCAGTACTTC. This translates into CSARESLAGEGQETQYF.